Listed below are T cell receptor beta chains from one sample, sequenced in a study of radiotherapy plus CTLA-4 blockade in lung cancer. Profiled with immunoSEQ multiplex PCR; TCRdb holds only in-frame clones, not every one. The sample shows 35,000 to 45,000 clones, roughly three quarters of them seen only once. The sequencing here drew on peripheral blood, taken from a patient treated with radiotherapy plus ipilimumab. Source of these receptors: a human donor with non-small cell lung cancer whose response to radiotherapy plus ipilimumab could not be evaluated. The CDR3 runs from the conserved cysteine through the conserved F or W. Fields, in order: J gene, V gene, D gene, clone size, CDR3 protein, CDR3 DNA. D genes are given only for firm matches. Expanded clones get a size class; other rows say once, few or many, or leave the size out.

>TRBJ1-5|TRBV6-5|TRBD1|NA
CASSLSGGNQPQHF
TGTGCCAGCAGTTTATCAGGGGGTAACCAGCCCCAGCATTTT
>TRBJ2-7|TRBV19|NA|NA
CASSIQAEGRYEQYF
TGTGCCAGTAGTATTCAGGCGGAGGGCCGTTACGAGCAGTACTTC
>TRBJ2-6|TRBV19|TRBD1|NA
CASSDRGPGANVLTF
TGTGCCAGTAGTGACAGGGGCCCTGGGGCCAACGTCCTGACTTTC
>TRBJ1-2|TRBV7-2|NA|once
CASSLDSSWRGYTF
TGTGCCAGCAGCTTAGATTCCAGTTGGAGGGGCTACACCTTC
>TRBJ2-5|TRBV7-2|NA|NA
CASSLNSHRETQYF
TGTGCCAGCAGCTTGAACAGTCACCGGGAGACCCAGTACTTC
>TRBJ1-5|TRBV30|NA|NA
CAWGRPGPGSNQPQHF
TGTGCCTGGGGGAGGCCGGGCCCCGGGAGCAATCAGCCCCAGCATTTT
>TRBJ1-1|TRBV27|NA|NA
CASSLRGTAEAFF
TGTGCCAGCAGTTTACGGGGTACCGCTGAAGCTTTCTTT
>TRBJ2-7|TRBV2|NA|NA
CARPSVGAKDEQYF
TGTGCCAGGCCGTCGGTGGGGGCGAAAGACGAGCAGTACTTC
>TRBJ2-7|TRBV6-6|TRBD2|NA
CASSPGRGGPSYEQYF
TGTGCCAGCAGCCCAGGGCGGGGGGGTCCGTCCTACGAGCAGTACTTC
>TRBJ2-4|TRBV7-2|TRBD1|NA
CASSLDPTGTGRGSIQYF
TGTGCCAGCAGCTTAGATCCTACTGGGACAGGGCGGGGGAGCATTCAGTACTTC
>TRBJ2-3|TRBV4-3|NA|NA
CASSQDHRDTQYF
TGCGCCAGCAGCCAAGACCACAGAGATACGCAGTATTTT
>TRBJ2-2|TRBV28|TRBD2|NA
CASSLAGGGLGGELFF
TGTGCCAGCAGTCTAGCGGGAGGAGGGCTCGGCGGGGAGCTGTTTTTT
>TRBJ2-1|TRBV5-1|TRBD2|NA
CASSLGGTRGNEQFF
TGCGCCAGCAGCTTGGGTGGGACTAGAGGTAATGAGCAGTTCTTC
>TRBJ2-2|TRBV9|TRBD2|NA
CASSAGGAHTGELFF
TGTGCCAGCAGCGCCGGGGGGGCCCACACCGGGGAGCTGTTTTTT
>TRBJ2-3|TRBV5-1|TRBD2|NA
CASSSTGLRAGVTDTQYF
TGCGCCAGCAGCTCGACCGGCCTGCGAGCGGGGGTCACAGATACGCAGTATTTT
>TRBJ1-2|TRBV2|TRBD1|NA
CASSPRQGRGKTF
TGTGCCAGCAGTCCACGACAGGGAAGGGGTAAAACCTTC
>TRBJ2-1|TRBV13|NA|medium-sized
CASTQQWLLYNEQFF
TGTGCCAGCACACAACAGTGGCTTCTCTACAATGAGCAGTTCTTC
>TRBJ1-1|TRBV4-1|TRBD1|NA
CASSQVQGKNTEAFF
TGCGCCAGCAGCCAAGTACAGGGGAAGAACACTGAAGCTTTCTTT
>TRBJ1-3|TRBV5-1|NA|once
CASSPDSGNTIYF
TGCGCCAGCAGCCCAGACTCTGGAAACACCATATATTTT
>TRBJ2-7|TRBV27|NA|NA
CASSFLRGEQYF
TGTGCCAGCAGTTTCCTCAGGGGCGAGCAGTACTTC
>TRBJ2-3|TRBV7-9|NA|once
CASSLGAGMDTQYF
TGTGCCAGCAGCTTAGGGGCAGGGATGGATACGCAGTATTTT
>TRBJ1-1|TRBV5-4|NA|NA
CASTSKPELTEAFF
TGTGCCAGCACTTCCAAGCCGGAGCTCACTGAAGCTTTCTTT
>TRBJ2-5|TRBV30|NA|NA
CAWSVWGRGVRETQYF
TGTGCCTGGAGTGTATGGGGGAGGGGGGTTCGAGAGACCCAGTACTTC
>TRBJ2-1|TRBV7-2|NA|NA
CASSLEPGGEQFF
TGTGCCAGCAGCTTAGAACCCGGGGGTGAGCAGTTCTTC
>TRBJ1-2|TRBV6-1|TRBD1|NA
CASSERPILQGTYGYTF
TGTGCCAGCAGTGAAAGGCCCATCCTACAGGGGACTTATGGCTACACCTTC
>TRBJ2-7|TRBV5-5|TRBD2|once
CASSSGGAYEQYF
TGTGCCAGCAGTTCGGGGGGGGCCTACGAGCAGTACTTC
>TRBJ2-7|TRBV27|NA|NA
CASSWGPPYEQYF
TGTGCCAGCAGTTGGGGGCCCCCCTACGAGCAGTACTTC
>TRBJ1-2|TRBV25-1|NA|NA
CASSEYTGSDGYTF
TGTGCCAGCAGTGAATATACAGGGTCAGATGGCTACACCTTC
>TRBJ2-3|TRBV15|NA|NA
CATSRPPKEEDTDTQYF
TGTGCCACCAGCAGACCACCTAAGGAGGAGGACACAGATACGCAGTATTTT
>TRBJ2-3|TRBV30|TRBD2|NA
CAWTTSGRRTDTQYF
TGTGCCTGGACGACTAGCGGGAGACGGACAGATACGCAGTATTTT
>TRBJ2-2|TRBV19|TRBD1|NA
CASTTGQGSGELFF
TGTGCCAGTACCACGGGACAGGGTTCCGGGGAGCTGTTTTTT
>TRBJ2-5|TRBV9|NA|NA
CASSVWGRHSYQETQYF
TGTGCCAGCAGCGTATGGGGGCGGCACAGTTACCAAGAGACCCAGTACTTC
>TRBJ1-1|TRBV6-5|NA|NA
CASSYNRDMNTEAFF
TGTGCCAGCAGTTATAACAGGGACATGAACACTGAAGCTTTCTTT
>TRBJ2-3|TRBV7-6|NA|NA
CASSLASVDTQYF
TGTGCCAGCAGCTTAGCGTCGGTAGATACGCAGTATTTT
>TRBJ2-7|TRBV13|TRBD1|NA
CASSPPGRGLYEQYF
TGTGCCAGCAGCCCCCCCGGCAGGGGGCTCTACGAGCAGTACTTC
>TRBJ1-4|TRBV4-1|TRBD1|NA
CASSQDRGQDLEKLFF
TGCGCCAGCAGCCAAGATCGAGGACAGGACTTGGAAAAACTGTTTTTT
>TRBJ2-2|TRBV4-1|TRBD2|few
CASSPRVAGGLAGELFF
TGCGCCAGCAGCCCACGGGTAGCGGGGGGGCTCGCGGGGGAGCTGTTTTTT
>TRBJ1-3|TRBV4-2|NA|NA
CASSRTQGTSGNTIYF
TGTGCCAGCAGCAGAACCCAGGGTACCTCTGGAAACACCATATATTTT
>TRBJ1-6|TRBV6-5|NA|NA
CASSYGQEWNSPLHF
TGTGCCAGCAGTTACGGGCAGGAATGGAATTCACCCCTCCACTTT
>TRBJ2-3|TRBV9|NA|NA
CASSVDGSTDTQYF
TGTGCCAGCAGCGTAGACGGGAGCACAGATACGCAGTATTTT
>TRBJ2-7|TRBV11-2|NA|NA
CASSFVRSWLAISYEQYF
TGTGCCAGCAGCTTTGTACGGTCTTGGCTAGCGATATCCTACGAGCAGTACTTC